The rows below give T cell receptor beta chains drawn from one sample of a study of CD8 T cells in ankylosing spondylitis. Using its own MiXCR run on the 5' RACE reads, TCRdb lists one record per CDR3 protein. Of about 220,000 distinct CDR3 sequences listed, about 7.3% are singletons. Sequenced: blood, either unsorted or a sorted T cell fraction (not recorded which). Receptors originate from a male donor with ankylosing spondylitis. Each CDR3 is given with its conserved first and last residue. D genes are given only for firm matches. Clone size, where shown, is once, few, many, or a class for clones that have expanded.

j_gene | d_gene | abundance | v_gene | CDR3aa | CDR3nt
TRBJ2-1 | NA | NA | TRBV9 | CASSPEGGPYNEQFF | TGTGCCAGCAGCCCAGAGGGGGGACCCTACAATGAGCAGTTCTTC
TRBJ2-1 | TRBD1 | NA | TRBV24-1 | CATSGFGTGTYNEQFF | TGTGCCACCAGTGGTTTTGGGACAGGGACCTACAATGAGCAGTTCTTC
TRBJ1-2 | TRBD1 | many | TRBV7-2 | CASTSGQGIGYTF | TGTGCCAGCACCTCGGGACAGGGCATTGGCTACACCTTC
TRBJ2-5 | NA | many | TRBV7-9 | CASSPQPGGLQETQYF | TGTGCCAGCAGCCCCCAACCTGGGGGACTCCAAGAGACCCAGTACTTC
TRBJ1-3 | NA | many | TRBV4-3 | CASSQELGSGNTIYF | TGCGCCAGCAGCCAAGAGTTGGGATCTGGAAACACCATATATTTT
TRBJ1-2 | NA | many | TRBV28 | CASRLRRGGYTF | TGTGCCAGCAGACTAAGACGGGGTGGCTACACCTTC
TRBJ2-1 | TRBD2 | many | TRBV4-1 | CASSQDRKRERVLGNEQFF | TGCGCCAGCAGCCAAGATCGGAAGCGGGAGAGGGTCCTGGGCAATGAGCAGTTCTTC
TRBJ2-7 | NA | few | TRBV20-1 | CSALGWGSYEQYF | TGCAGTGCCCTCGGCTGGGGATCCTACGAGCAGTACTTC
TRBJ2-1 | NA | once | TRBV7-9 | CARSPGVLGNEQFF | TGTGCCAGGAGCCCGGGGGTCCTCGGCAATGAGCAGTTCTTC
TRBJ2-1 | TRBD2 | NA | TRBV6-2/TRBV6-3 | CASSLPSGRALAREQFF | TGTGCCAGCAGCCTCCCTAGCGGGAGGGCCTTAGCGCGTGAGCAGTTCTTC
TRBJ2-2 | NA | NA | TRBV7-9 | CASSTNTGELFF | TGTGCCAGCAGCACAAACACCGGGGAGCTGTTTTTT
TRBJ1-1 | NA | many | TRBV2 | CASSDSSEAFF | TGTGCCAGCAGTGACTCTTCTGAAGCTTTCTTT
TRBJ2-3 | NA | NA | TRBV7-2 | CASSPRTVWDTQYF | TGTGCCAGCAGCCCCCGGACTGTTTGGGATACGCAGTATTTT
TRBJ1-5 | NA | many | TRBV20-1 | CSVRESPLYSNQPQHF | TGCAGTGTACGAGAATCGCCCCTTTATAGCAATCAGCCCCAGCATTTT
TRBJ2-7 | TRBD1 | few | TRBV6-2/TRBV6-3 | CASSYDTDRAYEQYF | TGTGCCAGCAGTTACGACACAGACAGGGCCTACGAGCAGTACTTC
TRBJ1-1 | NA | NA | TRBV29-1 | CSVVWTETNTEAFF | TGCAGCGTTGTGTGGACAGAGACGAACACTGAAGCTTTCTTT
TRBJ2-1 | TRBD2 | NA | TRBV20-1 | CSAEERGAEQFF | TGCAGTGCCGAGGAGCGGGGGGCTGAGCAGTTCTTC
TRBJ1-5 | NA | few | TRBV7-9 | CASSSPGINQPQHF | TGTGCCAGCAGCTCTCCAGGGATAAATCAGCCCCAGCATTTT
TRBJ1-1 | TRBD1 | few | TRBV5-1 | CASSLGQGLRGTEAFF | TGCGCCAGCAGCTTGGGACAGGGGCTTAGGGGGACTGAAGCTTTCTTT
TRBJ1-1 | TRBD1 | many | TRBV7-9 | CASSTGTGAFF | TGTGCCAGCAGCACCGGGACAGGAGCTTTCTTT